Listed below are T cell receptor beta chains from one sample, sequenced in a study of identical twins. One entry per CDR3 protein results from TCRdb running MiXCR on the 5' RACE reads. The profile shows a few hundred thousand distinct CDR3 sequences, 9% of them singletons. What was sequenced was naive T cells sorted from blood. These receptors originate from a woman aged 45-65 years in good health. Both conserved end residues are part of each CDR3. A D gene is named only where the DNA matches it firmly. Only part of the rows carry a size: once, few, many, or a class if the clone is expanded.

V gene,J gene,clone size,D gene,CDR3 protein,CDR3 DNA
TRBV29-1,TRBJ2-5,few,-,CSVLQGTKETQYF,TGCAGCGTTCTACAGGGTACCAAAGAGACCCAGTACTTC
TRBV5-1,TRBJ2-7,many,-,CASSGLGGVYEQYF,TGCGCCAGCAGTGGGTTGGGCGGGGTCTACGAGCAGTACTTC
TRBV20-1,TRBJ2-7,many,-,CSARDGRAPGEQYF,TGCAGTGCTAGAGATGGGCGGGCCCCGGGGGAGCAGTACTTC
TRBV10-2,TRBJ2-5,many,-,CASSESTVTAERETQYF,TGCGCCAGCAGTGAGTCGACGGTGACAGCAGAACGGGAGACCCAGTACTTC
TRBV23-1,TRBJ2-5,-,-,CASSPRGPQETQYF,TGCGCCAGCAGCCCCCGAGGCCCCCAAGAGACCCAGTACTTC
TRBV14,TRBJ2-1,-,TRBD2,CASSQDLTTSGRRFF,TGTGCCAGCAGCCAAGATCTTACGACTAGCGGGAGGAGGTTCTTC
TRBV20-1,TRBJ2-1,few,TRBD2,CSARDIRTSGYNEQFF,TGCAGTGCTAGAGATATAAGGACTAGCGGTTACAATGAGCAGTTCTTC
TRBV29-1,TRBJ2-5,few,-,CSVEGSAEGETQYF,TGCAGCGTTGAAGGGTCGGCCGAGGGGGAGACCCAGTACTTC
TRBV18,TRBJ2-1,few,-,CASSPPTRQSSYNEQFF,TGTGCCAGCTCACCACCGACCCGACAGAGCTCCTACAATGAGCAGTTCTTC
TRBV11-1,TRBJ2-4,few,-,CASSSTVGNIQYF,TGTGCCAGCAGCTCGACAGTTGGAAACATTCAGTACTTC
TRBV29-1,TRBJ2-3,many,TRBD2,CSVIPPPSGRPRQADTQYF,TGCAGCGTAATCCCCCCTCCTAGCGGGAGACCGCGACAGGCAGATACGCAGTATTTT
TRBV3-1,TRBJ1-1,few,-,CASSPKTGNTEAFF,TGTGCCAGCAGTCCAAAAACAGGGAACACTGAAGCTTTCTTT
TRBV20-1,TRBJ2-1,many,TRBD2,CSAPTSGGYNEQFF,TGCAGTGCCCCGACTAGCGGGGGATACAATGAGCAGTTCTTC
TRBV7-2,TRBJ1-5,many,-,CASSRDMSQPQHF,TGTGCCAGCAGCCGAGACATGAGCCAGCCCCAGCATTTT
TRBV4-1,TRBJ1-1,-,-,CASSPRQSMNTEAFF,TGCGCCAGCAGCCCTCGACAGTCCATGAACACTGAAGCTTTCTTT
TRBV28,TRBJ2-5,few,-,CAIKTASQETQYF,TGTGCCATCAAGACAGCGTCTCAAGAGACCCAGTACTTC
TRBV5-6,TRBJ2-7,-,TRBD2,CASSLGHPAGGKYEQYF,TGTGCCAGCAGCTTGGGGCACCCAGCGGGAGGAAAATACGAGCAGTACTTC
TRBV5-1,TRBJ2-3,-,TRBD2,CASSIQRGLADTQYF,TGCGCCAGCAGCATACAGCGGGGACTTGCAGATACGCAGTATTTT
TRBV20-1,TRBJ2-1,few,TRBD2,CSARDDSGIYNEQFF,TGCAGTGCTAGAGATGATAGCGGGATTTACAATGAGCAGTTCTTC
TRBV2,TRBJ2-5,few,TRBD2,CASTSGSSWETQYF,TGTGCCAGCACTAGCGGGAGTTCGTGGGAGACCCAGTACTTC
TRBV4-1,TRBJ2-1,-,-,CASSSDDYNEQFF,TGCGCCAGCAGCTCCGACGATTACAATGAGCAGTTCTTC
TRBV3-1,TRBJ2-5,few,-,CASSHASGGIRKTQYF,TGTGCCAGCAGCCACGCCTCCGGCGGGATAAGGAAGACCCAGTACTTC
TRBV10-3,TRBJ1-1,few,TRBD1,CAISRQGAENTEAFF,TGTGCCATCAGCCGGCAGGGGGCCGAGAACACTGAAGCTTTCTTT
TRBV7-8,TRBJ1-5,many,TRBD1,CASSSYRGKDQPQHF,TGTGCCAGCAGCTCCTACAGGGGGAAGGATCAGCCCCAGCATTTT
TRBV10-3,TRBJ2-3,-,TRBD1,CAGRGRTDTQYF,TGTGCCGGCAGGGGGCGGACAGATACGCAGTATTTT
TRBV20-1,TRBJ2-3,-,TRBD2,CSARDAASGPTDTQYF,TGCAGTGCTAGAGATGCGGCTAGCGGACCCACAGATACGCAGTATTTT
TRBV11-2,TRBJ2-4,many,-,CASSLDGPNIQYF,TGTGCCAGCAGCTTAGACGGCCCAAACATTCAGTACTTC
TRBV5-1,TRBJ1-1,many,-,CASSFRGIVLKNTEAFF,TGCGCCAGCAGCTTTAGAGGGATCGTTTTGAAGAACACTGAAGCTTTCTTT
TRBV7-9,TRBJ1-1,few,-,CASSSGRKLNTEAFF,TGTGCCAGCAGCTCGGGACGGAAACTTAACACTGAAGCTTTCTTT
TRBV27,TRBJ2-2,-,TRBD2,CATKEASGAGELFF,TGTGCCACCAAAGAGGCTAGCGGAGCCGGGGAGCTGTTTTTT
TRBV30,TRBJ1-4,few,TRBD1,CASTGVDEKLFF,TGTGCCTCGACAGGGGTCGATGAAAAACTGTTTTTT
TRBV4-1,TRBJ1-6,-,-,CASSQDRGYRDSPLHF,TGCGCCAGCAGCCAAGACCGAGGGTACAGGGATTCACCCCTCCACTTT
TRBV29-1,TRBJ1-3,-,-,CSVLHPGNTIYF,TGCAGCGTTCTACATCCTGGAAACACCATATATTTT
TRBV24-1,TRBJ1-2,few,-,CATSMTNYGYTF,TGTGCCACCAGTATGACTAACTATGGCTACACCTTC
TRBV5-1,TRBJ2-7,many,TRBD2,CASSLALTSGRANEQYF,TGCGCCAGCAGCTTGGCACTCACTAGCGGGAGGGCCAACGAGCAGTACTTC
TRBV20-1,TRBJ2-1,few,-,CSATPSEVGNEQFF,TGCAGTGCTACCCCCTCCGAGGTGGGCAATGAGCAGTTCTTC
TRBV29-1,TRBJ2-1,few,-,CSVVVGFANNEQFF,TGCAGCGTTGTTGTGGGCTTTGCTAACAATGAGCAGTTCTTC
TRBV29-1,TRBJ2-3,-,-,CSVGQVDNTQYF,TGCAGCGTTGGTCAGGTCGATAATACGCAGTATTTT
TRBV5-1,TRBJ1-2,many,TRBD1,CASSPADRANYGYTF,TGCGCCAGCAGCCCCGCGGACAGGGCTAACTATGGCTACACCTTC
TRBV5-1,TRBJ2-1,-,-,CASSSVRNEQFF,TGCGCCAGCAGCTCCGTACGGAATGAGCAGTTCTTC
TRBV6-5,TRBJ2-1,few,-,CASSYWSTRSSYNEQFF,TGTGCCAGCAGTTACTGGTCGACTAGGAGCTCCTACAATGAGCAGTTCTTC
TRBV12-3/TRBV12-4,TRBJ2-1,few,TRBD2,CASSLQAGGREFF,TGTGCCAGCAGTTTACAAGCGGGAGGGCGAGAGTTCTTC
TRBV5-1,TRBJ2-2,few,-,CASSMGAMTGELFF,TGCGCCAGCAGTATGGGGGCGATGACCGGGGAGCTGTTTTTT
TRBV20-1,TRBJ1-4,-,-,CSAGIGGTNEKLFF,TGCAGTGCCGGAATAGGGGGGACTAATGAAAAACTGTTTTTT
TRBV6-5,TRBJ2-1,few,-,CASSYRTVASGNEQFF,TGTGCCAGCAGTTACCGGACAGTCGCTAGCGGCAATGAGCAGTTCTTC